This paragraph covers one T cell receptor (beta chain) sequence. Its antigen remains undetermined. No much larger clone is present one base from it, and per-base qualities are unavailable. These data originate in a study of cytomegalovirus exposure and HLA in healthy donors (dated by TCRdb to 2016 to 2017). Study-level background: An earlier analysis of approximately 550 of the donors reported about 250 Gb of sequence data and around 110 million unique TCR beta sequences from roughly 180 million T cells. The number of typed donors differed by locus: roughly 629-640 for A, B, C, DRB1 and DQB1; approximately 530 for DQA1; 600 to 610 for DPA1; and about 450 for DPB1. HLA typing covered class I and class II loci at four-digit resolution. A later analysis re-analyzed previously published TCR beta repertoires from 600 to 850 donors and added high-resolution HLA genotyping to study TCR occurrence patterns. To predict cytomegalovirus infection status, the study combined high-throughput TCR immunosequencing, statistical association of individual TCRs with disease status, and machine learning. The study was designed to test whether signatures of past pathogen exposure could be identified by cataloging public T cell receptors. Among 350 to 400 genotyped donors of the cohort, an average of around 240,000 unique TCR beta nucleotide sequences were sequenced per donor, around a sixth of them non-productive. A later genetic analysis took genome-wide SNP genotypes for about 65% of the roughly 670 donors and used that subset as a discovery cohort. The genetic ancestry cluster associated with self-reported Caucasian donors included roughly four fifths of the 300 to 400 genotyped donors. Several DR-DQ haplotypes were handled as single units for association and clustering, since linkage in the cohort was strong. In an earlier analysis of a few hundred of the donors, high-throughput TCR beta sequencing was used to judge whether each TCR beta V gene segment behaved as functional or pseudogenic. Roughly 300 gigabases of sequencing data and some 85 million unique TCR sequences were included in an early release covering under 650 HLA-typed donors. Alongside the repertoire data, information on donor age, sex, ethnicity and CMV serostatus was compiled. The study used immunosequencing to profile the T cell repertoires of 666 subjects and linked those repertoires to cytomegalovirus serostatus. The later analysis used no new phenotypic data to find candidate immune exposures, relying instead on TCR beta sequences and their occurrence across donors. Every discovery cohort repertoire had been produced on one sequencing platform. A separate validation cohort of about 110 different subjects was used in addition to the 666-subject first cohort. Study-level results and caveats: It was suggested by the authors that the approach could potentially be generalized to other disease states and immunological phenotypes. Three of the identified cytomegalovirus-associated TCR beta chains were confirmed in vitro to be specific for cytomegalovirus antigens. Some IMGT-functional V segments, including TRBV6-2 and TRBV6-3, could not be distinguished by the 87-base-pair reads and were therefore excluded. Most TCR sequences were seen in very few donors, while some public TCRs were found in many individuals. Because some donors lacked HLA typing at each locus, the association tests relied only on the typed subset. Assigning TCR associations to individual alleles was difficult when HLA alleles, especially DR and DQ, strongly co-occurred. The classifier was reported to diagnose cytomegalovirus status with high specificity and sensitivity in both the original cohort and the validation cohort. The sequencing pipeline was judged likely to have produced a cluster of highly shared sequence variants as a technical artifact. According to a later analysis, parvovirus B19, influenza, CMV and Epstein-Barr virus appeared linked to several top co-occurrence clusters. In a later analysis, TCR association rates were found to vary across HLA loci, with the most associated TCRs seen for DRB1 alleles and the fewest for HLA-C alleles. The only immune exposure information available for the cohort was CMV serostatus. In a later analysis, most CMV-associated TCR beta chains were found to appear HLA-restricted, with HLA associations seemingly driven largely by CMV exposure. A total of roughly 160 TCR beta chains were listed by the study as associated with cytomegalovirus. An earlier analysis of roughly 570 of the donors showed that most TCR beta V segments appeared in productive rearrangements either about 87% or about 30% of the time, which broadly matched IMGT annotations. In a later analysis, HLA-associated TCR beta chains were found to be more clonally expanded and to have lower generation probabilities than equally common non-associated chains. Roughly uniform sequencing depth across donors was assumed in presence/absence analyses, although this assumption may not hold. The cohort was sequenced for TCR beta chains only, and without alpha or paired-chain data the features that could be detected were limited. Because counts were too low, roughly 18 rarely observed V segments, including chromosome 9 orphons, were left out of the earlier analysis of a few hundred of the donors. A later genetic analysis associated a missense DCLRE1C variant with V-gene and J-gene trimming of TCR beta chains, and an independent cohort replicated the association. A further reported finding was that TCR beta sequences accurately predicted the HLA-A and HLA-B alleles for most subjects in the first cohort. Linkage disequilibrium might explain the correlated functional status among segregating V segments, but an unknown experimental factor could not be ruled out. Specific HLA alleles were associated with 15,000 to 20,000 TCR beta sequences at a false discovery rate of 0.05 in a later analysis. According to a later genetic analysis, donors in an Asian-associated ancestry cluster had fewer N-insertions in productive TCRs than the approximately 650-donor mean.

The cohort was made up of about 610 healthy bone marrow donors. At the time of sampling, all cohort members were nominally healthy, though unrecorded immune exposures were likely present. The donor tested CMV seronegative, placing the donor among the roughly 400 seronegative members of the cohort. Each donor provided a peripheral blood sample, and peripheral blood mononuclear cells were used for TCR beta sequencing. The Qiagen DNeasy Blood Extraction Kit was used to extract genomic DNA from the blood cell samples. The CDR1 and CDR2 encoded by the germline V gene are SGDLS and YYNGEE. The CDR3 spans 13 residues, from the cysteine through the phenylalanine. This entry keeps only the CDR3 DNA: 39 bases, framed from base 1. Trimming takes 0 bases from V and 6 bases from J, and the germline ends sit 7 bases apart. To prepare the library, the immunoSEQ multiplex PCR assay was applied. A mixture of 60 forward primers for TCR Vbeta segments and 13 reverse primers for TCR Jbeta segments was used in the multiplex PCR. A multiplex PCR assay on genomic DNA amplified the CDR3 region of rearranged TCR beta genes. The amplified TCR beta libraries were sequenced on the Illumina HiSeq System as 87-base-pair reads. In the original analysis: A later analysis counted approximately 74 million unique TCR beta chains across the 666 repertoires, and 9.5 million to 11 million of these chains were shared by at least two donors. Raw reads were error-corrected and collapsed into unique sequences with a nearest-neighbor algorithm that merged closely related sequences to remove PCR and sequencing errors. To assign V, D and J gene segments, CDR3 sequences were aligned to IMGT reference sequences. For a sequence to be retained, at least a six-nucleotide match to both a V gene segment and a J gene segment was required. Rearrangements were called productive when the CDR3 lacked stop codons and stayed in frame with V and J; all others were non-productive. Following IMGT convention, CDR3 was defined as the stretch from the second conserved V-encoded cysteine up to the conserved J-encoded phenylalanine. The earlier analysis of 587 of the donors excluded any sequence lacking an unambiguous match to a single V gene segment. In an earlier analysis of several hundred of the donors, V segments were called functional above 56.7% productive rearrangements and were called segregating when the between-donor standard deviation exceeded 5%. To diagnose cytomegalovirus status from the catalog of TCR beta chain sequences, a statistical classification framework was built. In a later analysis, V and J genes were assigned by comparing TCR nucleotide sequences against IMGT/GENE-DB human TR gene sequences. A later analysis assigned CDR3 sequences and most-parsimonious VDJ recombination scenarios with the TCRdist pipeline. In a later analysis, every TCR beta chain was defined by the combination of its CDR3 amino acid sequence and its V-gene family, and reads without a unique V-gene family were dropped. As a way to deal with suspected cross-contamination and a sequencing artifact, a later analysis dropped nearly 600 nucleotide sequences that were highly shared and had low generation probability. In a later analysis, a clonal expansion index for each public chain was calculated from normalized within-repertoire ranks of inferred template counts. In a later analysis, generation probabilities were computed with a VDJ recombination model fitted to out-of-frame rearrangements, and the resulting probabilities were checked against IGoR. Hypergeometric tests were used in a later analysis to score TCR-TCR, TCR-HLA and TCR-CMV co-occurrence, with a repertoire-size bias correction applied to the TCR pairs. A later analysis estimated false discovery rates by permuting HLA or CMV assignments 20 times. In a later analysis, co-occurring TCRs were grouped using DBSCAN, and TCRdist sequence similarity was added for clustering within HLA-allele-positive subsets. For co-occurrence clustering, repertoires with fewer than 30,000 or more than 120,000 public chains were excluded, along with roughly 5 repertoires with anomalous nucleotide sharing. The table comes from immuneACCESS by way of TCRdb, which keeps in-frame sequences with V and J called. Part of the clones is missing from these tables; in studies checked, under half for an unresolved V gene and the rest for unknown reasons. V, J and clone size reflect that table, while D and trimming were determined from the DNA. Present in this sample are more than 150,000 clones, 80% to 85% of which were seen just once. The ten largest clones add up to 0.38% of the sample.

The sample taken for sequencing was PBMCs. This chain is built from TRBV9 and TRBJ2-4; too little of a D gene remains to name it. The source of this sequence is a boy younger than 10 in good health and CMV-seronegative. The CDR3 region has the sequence CASSVVPGNIQYF. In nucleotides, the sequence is TGTGCCAGCAGCGTAGTCCCCGGAAACATTCAGTACTTC.